Below are 12 T cell receptor beta chains sequenced from a single sample in a study of shared clonotypes between healthy human individuals. Assay used: immunoSEQ multiplex PCR; TCRdb lists only in-frame clones, some missing. The table lists some 580,000 clones, about 98% of them singletons. CD45RO-negative CD8 cells positively selected for CCR7 made up the naive population, which excluded terminally differentiated effector memory CD45RA+ cells. Sequencing was performed on naive CD8+ T cells sorted from blood. These TCRs come from a man aged 25 to 40 in good health.

To note about this clone: Relative to the germline gene, one junction end is altered; a read error may explain this. The chain uses TRBV7-7 and TRBJ2-1, with 7 bases fitting TRBD2. Germline CDR1 and CDR2: SSHAT and FNYEAQ (reference sequence). The CDR3 contains 15 residues. CDR3 DNA sequence: TGTGCTAGCAGCTTAAATATTCGGGGAGGGGATGAGCAGTTCTTC. Protein: CASSLNIRGGDEQFF.

V usage is TRBV18 and J usage is TRBJ2-7, with 8 bases matching TRBD2. Germline CDR1 reads KGHSH; CDR2 reads LQKENI. The V and J ends lost 4 bases and 4 bases, in that order; junction bases with no gene match: 6. The CDR3 consists of 14 residues. The CDR3, as DNA: TGTGCCAGCTCACACGGGAGGGCCGGGTACGAGCAGTACTTC. Residues: CASSHGRAGYEQYF.

The CDR3: CASTGTSGRLQETQYF. Written as DNA, the CDR3 is TGTGCCAGCACAGGGACTAGCGGGAGACTACAAGAGACCCAGTACTTC. The rearrangement uses TRBV2 and TRBJ2-5; 14 bases are shared with TRBD2. The ends lost 7 bases at V and 2 bases at J; junction bases unmatched: 6. The CDR3 is made up of 16 amino acids. Per the germline V gene, CDR1 is SNHLY and CDR2 is FYNNEI.

For this clone: This specimen includes other DNA sequences encoding the same CDR3. The chain combines TRBV18 with TRBJ2-5, with 10 bases identical to TRBD1. The CDR3 consists of 14 residues. With 6 bases clipped from V and 3 bases from J, the junction kept 4 bases outside the gene matches. The germline CDR1 and CDR2 sequences are KGHSH and LQKENI. In nucleotides, the CDR3 is TGTGCCAGCTCCCCAGGGACAGGGGAAGAGACCCAGTACTTC. Encoded protein: CASSPGTGEETQYF. Full variable domain (missing parts from reference TRBV18 and TRBJ2-5): NAGVMQNPRHLVRRRGQEARLRCSPMKGHSHVYWYRQLPEEGLKFMVYLQKENIIDESGMPKERFSAEFPKEGPSILRIQQVVRGDSAAYFCASSPGTGEETQYFGPGTRLLVL.

The rearrangement uses TRBV7-9 and TRBJ2-1; 10 nucleotides line up with TRBD2. The CDR3 contains 18 residues. The V gene end was trimmed by 3 bases and the J gene end by 0 bases; junction bases not matched to a gene: 8. Germline V CDR1 and CDR2: SEHNR, FQNEAQ (reference sequence). CDR3 coding DNA: TGTGCCAGCAGCTTCCCTAGCGGGAGCCCCAGCTCCTACAATGAGCAGTTCTTC. This encodes CASSFPSGSPSSYNEQFF.

The chain links TRBV5-5 to TRBJ2-7; unclear D gene. Germline V gene sequence: CDR1 SGHKS, CDR2 YYEKEE (reference sequence). V was clipped by 2 bases and J by 2 bases, with 5 bases between them. The CDR3 has 12 residues. CDR3 nucleotides: TGTGCCAGCAGCTTCGACACCTACGAGCAGTACTTC. It codes for CASSFDTYEQYF.

The CDR3 DNA reads TGCGCCAGCAGCGACGGACAGGGGGCGATCTCCTACGAGCAGTACTTC. This gives the protein CASSDGQGAISYEQYF. V usage is TRBV5-1 and J usage is TRBJ2-7, with 11 bases fitting TRBD1. After removal of 4 bases from V and 0 bases from J, the junction contained 6 bases not matched to a gene. Per germline, CDR1 SGHRS and CDR2 YFSETQ. This CDR3 is built from 16 residues.

The V and J genes are TRBV19 and TRBJ1-2; D not resolved. Germline V gene data show CDR1 as LNHDA and CDR2 as SQIVND (reference sequence). This CDR3 region has 10 residues. V was shortened by 4 bases and J by 3 bases, with 0 bases between the two germline ends. The DNA for the CDR3 is TGTGCCAGTAGTAACTATGGCTACACCTTC. Residues: CASSNYGYTF. The variable domain in full, with the rest retrieved from reference TRBV19 and TRBJ1-2, is DGGITQSPKYLFRKEGQNVTLSCEQNLNHDAMYWYRQDPGQGLRLIYYSQIVNDFQKGDIAEGYSVSREKKESFPLTVTSAQKNPTAFYLCASSNYGYTFGSGTRLTVV.

The V gene is TRBV2, the J gene TRBJ2-3; D gene unclear. Germline CDR1 SNHLY, CDR2 FYNNEI. V dropped 2 bases and J dropped 4 bases, with 22 bases sitting between them. This CDR3 comprises 18 residues. The CDR3 is CASSESTSSPSSPDTQYF. The CDR3 region has the DNA TGTGCCAGCAGTGAATCAACGAGTTCCCCGTCTTCTCCAGATACGCAGTATTTT.

The rearrangement links TRBV6-5 to TRBJ2-2, with a tentative D call TRBD2 (6 bases). The CDR3 totals 14 residues. Trimming stripped 6 bases from V and 0 bases from J, with 8 bases between. CDR1 and CDR2 (germline): MNHEY, SVGAGI. As DNA, the CDR3 is TGTGCCAGCAGGCGGGGCCCGAACACCGGGGAGCTGTTTTTT. It translates to CASRRGPNTGELFF.

The chain joins TRBV9 to TRBJ2-3; 8 bases map to TRBD1. Germline trimming cut 0 bases from V and 5 bases from J; bases unmatched to any gene: 14. Germline assignment: CDR1 SGDLS and CDR2 YYNGEE. CDR3 length: 18 residues. The DNA for the CDR3 is TGTGCCAGCAGCGTAGGCCCACCCAGGGGGCAAACCGTAGATACGCAGTATTTT. Its protein is CASSVGPPRGQTVDTQYF.

V usage is TRBV6-1 and J usage is TRBJ2-7; 9 positions match TRBD2. Germline V gene sequence: CDR1 MNHNS, CDR2 SASEGT. The V segment lost 4 bases and the J segment 3 bases; nucleotides outside the gene matches: 7. The CDR3 extends over 15 amino acids. The CDR3 nucleotides are TGTGCCAGCAGTGCCCCGACTAGCGGTGACTACGAGCAGTACTTC. It encodes CASSAPTSGDYEQYF.